Reported below is one T cell receptor (beta chain). These data come from a study of control samples from healthy donors and cancer patients. Germline CDR1 and CDR2: SGHTA and FQGNSA. Between the trimmed V and J ends, which lost 1 base and 3 bases, there was a span of 10 bases. The CDR3 totals 14 residues. Some clones are missing from TCRdb's copy, which holds only in-frame ones; the method was immunoSEQ multiplex PCR. This table holds roughly 150,000 clones, approximately 93% found once. The V call is TRBV7-2, the J call TRBJ2-7, with D unresolved. The sample comprised blood. The TCR originated in a man aged 45-65 years in good health. The CDR3 DNA reads as TGTGCCAGCAGCTTAGGAGTACATGGCTACGAGCAGTACTTC. It codes for CASSLGVHGYEQYF.